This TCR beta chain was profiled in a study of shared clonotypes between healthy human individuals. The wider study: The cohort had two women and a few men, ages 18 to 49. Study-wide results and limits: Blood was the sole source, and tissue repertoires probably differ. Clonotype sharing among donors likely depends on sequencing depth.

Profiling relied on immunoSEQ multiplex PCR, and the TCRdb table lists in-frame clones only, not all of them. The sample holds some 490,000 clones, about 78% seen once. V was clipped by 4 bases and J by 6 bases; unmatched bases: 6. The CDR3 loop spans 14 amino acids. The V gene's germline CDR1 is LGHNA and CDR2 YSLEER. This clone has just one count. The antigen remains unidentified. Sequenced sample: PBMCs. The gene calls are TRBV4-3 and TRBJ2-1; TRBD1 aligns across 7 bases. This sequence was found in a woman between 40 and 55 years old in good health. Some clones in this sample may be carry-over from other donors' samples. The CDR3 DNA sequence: TGCGCCAGCAGCCCCGGGACAGCCAGCAATGAGCAGTTCTTC. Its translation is CASSPGTASNEQFF.